The 17 T cell receptor beta chains reported below all come from one sample, sequenced in a study of identical twins. TCRdb re-derived calls from the 5' RACE reads in MiXCR, one entry per CDR3 protein. The top ten clones hold about 9.1% of a sample with some 330,000 distinct CDR3 sequences, roughly 9% of them seen once. Sequenced input: naive T cells sorted from blood. The origin of the receptors is a woman aged 45-59 years in good health.

This clonotype turned up a few times. This chain connects TRBV29-1 to TRBJ2-6; D is uncertain. CDR1 and CDR2 (germline): SQVTM, ANQGSEA. The CDR3 sequence is 15 residues long. Here the CDR3 reads CRLFLVSSGANVLTF. DNA for the CDR3: TGCAGGTTGTTCTTGGTTTCCTCTGGGGCCAACGTCCTGACTTTC.

Of note for this clonotype: One end of the junction does not line up with germline, which may come from a read error. The chain links TRBV5-1 to TRBJ1-1; D is unresolved. The CDR3 has 14 amino acids. Germline loops: CDR1 SGHRS, CDR2 YFSETQ. For the CDR3, the DNA is TGCGACAGCAGCTTGGCGGTATGGAACACTGAAGCTTTCTTT. Amino acid sequence: CDSSLAVWNTEAFF.

V usage is TRBV5-1 and J usage is TRBJ2-7; the D gene is possibly TRBD1 (6 bases). V was trimmed by 0 bases and J by 3 bases, leaving 16 bases between them. Germline V gene lookup returns CDR1 SGHRS and CDR2 YFSETQ. The CDR3 extends over 16 amino acids. The CDR3 DNA follows: TGCGCCAGCAGCTTGGTGTCTGGACAGAGAGTCTACGAGCAGTACGTC. This encodes CASSLVSGQRVYEQYV.

As for this clonotype: The conserved phenylalanine or tryptophan is not found at the CDR3 terminus, so this likely reflects a read error. The chain employs TRBV12-3 or TRBV12-4 and TRBJ2-3, with D maybe TRBD2 (6 bases). V lost 5 bases to trimming and J lost 0 bases, with 15 bases between them. This CDR3 has 16 residues. CDR3 coding DNA: TGTGCCAGCAGTGAATTAGCGGCATCAAGCACAGATACGCAGTATTAT. Its translation: CASSELAASSTDTQYY.

This clonotype was seen only a few times. This chain joins TRBV19 and TRBJ1-4; 8 nucleotides align to TRBD1. The CDR3 covers 14 residues. V shed 3 bases and J 7 bases; nucleotides not matched to a gene: 4. CDR1 and CDR2 from the germline V gene are LNHDA and SQIVND (reference sequence). DNA of the CDR3: TGTGCCAGTAGTATGGGGACAGGAATTGAAAAACTGTTTTTT. Translated, it gives CASSMGTGIEKLFF. Together with reference TRBV19 and TRBJ1-4, the CDR3 gives the full variable domain: DGGITQSPKYLFRKEGQNVTLSCEQNLNHDAMYWYRQDPGQGLRLIYYSQIVNDFQKGDIAEGYSVSREKKESFPLTVTSAQKNPTAFYLCASSMGTGIEKLFFGSGTQLSVL.

This clonotype was detected only a few times. In DNA, the CDR3 is TGCAGCGTTTGGGATAGCACCTACGAGCAGTACGTC. This encodes CSVWDSTYEQYV. V and J are TRBV29-1 and TRBJ2-7, with no clear D. V gave up 5 bases and J gave up 2 bases, with 10 bases separating them. Germline CDR1 is SQVTM and CDR2 is ANQGSEA. CDR3 size: 12 residues.

This clonotype came up many times. The chain joins TRBV10-1 to TRBJ2-1, with unresolved D. The germline gives CDR1 WNHNN, CDR2 SYGVQD (reference sequence). The CDR3 sequence is 12 residues long. V lost 0 bases to trimming and J lost 8 bases, with 5 bases between them. Here the CDR3 reads CASSESGDEQFF. The CDR3 DNA reads TGCGCCAGCAGTGAGTCGGGTGATGAGCAGTTCTTC.

The chain employs TRBV5-1 and TRBJ2-1; D is perhaps TRBD2 (6 bases). V lost 3 bases and J 8 bases, leaving 15 bases between the germline ends. Germline CDR1 reads SGHRS; CDR2 reads YFSETQ. The CDR3 has 14 amino acids. The CDR3 bases are TGCGCCAGCAGCTGGACTGGCGGGACTTATGAGCAGTTCTTC. Its translation: CASSWTGGTYEQFF.

The CDR3 reads CASSYSVLAGEYNEQFF. Here the CDR3 DNA reads TGTGCCAGCAGTTACTCGGTGCTAGCGGGAGAATACAATGAGCAGTTCTTC. The chain carries TRBV6-5 and TRBJ2-1; 10 nucleotides agree with TRBD2. The CDR3 spans 17 residues. After removal of 0 bases from V and 4 bases from J, the junction contained 6 bases not matched to a gene. CDR1 is MNHEY and CDR2 is SVGAGI in the germline V gene.

This chain joins TRBV2 and TRBJ2-1, with D uncertain. This CDR3 has 12 residues. CDR1 is SNHLY and CDR2 is FYNNEI in the germline V gene. Between the trimmed V and J ends, which lost 3 bases and 5 bases, there was a span of 5 bases. CDR3: CASSETDNEQFF. The CDR3 bases are TGTGCCAGCAGTGAGACCGACAATGAGCAGTTCTTC.

This clonotype was recorded many times. The rearrangement uses TRBV5-1 and TRBJ2-1, with 11 bases that match TRBD2. Germline CDR1 is SGHRS and CDR2 is YFSETQ. This CDR3 is built from 16 residues. J gave up 3 bases and V 3 bases, and 5 bases lay outside the gene matches. The chain's CDR3 is CASSSLTSGSYNEQFF. CDR3 bases: TGCGCCAGCAGCTCACTCACTAGCGGGAGCTACAATGAGCAGTTCTTC.

This clonotype has more than one count but fewer than ten. The rearrangement uses TRBV5-1 and TRBJ2-1; 7 bases are a match to TRBD2. With 1 base clipped from V and 5 bases from J, the junction kept 6 bases outside the gene matches. Germline loops: CDR1 SGHRS, CDR2 YFSETQ. CDR3 length: 15 amino acids. The CDR3 region is CASSLRRLAHNEQFF. The CDR3 DNA sequence: TGCGCCAGCAGCTTGCGAAGACTAGCCCACAATGAGCAGTTCTTC.

This clonotype was detected a few times. V is TRBV7-8 and J is TRBJ2-6; 13 nucleotides agree with TRBD2. CDR3 size: 18 residues. Germline V gene data show CDR1 as SGHVS and CDR2 as FQNEAQ. After removal of 5 bases from V and 0 bases from J, the junction contained 4 bases not matched to a gene. CDR3 sequence: CASSPRLAGGSGANVLTF. CDR3 nucleotides: TGTGCCAGCAGCCCTAGACTAGCGGGAGGCTCTGGGGCCAACGTCCTGACTTTC.

This clonotype was seen a handful of times. This chain joins TRBV11-1 and TRBJ2-7, with D possibly matching TRBD1 (6 bases). The CDR3 sequence is 15 residues long. The V end was cut by 5 bases, the J end by 4 bases, with 18 bases between. The germline V gene encodes CDR1 SGHAT and CDR2 FQDESV (reference sequence). CDR3 bases: TGTGCCAGCAGCCTCACAGGGATTCCGGAATACGAGCAGTACGTC. This gives the protein CASSLTGIPEYEQYV.

This clonotype appeared many times. The CDR3 DNA follows: TGTGCCAGCAGCCCAGGGCGAGACGAGCAGTACGTC. Translation: CASSPGRDEQYV. This chain links TRBV12-3 or TRBV12-4 with TRBJ2-7; tentatively, D is TRBD1 (5 bases). This CDR3 region has 12 residues. V lost 6 bases and J lost 5, with 11 bases in between.

The chain employs TRBV12-3 or TRBV12-4 and TRBJ2-2; TRBD2 matches 11 bases. This CDR3 is 17 amino acids long. Unmatched junction bases numbered 10, after V lost 4 bases and J lost 6 bases. CDR3 sequence reads: CASSSGLAEKGPGELFF. As DNA, the CDR3 is TGTGCCAGCAGTTCGGGACTAGCGGAAAAGGGTCCCGGGGAGCTGTTTTTT.

The chain has TRBV7-9 and TRBJ2-3; 12 bases are shared with TRBD2. The V and J ends lost 6 bases and 0 bases, in that order; junction bases with no gene match: 4. This CDR3 is built from 16 residues. CDR1 SEHNR and CDR2 FQNEAQ come from the germline V gene (reference sequence). The CDR3 DNA reads TGTGCCAGCAGACTAGCGGGAGGACTTAGCACAGATACGCAGTATTTT. Its translation is CASRLAGGLSTDTQYF.